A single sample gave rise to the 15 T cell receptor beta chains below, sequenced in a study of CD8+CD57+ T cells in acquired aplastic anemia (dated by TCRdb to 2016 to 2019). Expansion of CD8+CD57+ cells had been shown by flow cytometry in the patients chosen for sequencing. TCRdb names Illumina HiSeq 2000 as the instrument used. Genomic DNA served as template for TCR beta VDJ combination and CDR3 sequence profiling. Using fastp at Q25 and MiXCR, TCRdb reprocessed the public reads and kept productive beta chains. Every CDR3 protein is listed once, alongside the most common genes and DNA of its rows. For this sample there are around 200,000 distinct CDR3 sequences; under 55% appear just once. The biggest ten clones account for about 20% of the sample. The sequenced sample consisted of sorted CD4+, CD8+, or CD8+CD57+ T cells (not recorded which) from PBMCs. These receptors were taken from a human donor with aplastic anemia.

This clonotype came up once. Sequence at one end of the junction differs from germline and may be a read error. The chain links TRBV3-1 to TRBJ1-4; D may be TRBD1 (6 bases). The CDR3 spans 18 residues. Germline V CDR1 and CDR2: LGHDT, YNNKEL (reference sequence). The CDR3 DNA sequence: TGTGCCAGCAGCCAAGAGGGGATCAACAGGGAGGCGACTGAAAAACCGTTTTTT. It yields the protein CASSQEGINREATEKPFF.

The CDR3 DNA sequence: TGTGCCAGCAGCCCGGGACAGGGGAACCAAGAGACCCAGTACTTC. Translated: CASSPGQGNQETQYF. This chain uses TRBV7-2 with TRBJ2-5, with 10 bases fitting TRBD1. CDR1 is SGHTA, CDR2 FQGNSA, per germline. V was clipped by 5 bases and J by 0 bases; unmatched bases: 3. CDR3 length: 15 residues.

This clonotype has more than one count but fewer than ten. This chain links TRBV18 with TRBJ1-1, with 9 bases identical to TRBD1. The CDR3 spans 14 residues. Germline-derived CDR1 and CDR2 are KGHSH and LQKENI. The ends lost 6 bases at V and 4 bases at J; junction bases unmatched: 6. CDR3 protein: CASSRTGAATEAFF. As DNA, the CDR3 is TGTGCCAGCTCGCGGACAGGGGCGGCCACTGAAGCTTTCTTT. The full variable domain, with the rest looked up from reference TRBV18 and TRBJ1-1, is NAGVMQNPRHLVRRRGQEARLRCSPMKGHSHVYWYRQLPEEGLKFMVYLQKENIIDESGMPKERFSAEFPKEGPSILRIQQVVRGDSAAYFCASSRTGAATEAFFGQGTRLTVV.

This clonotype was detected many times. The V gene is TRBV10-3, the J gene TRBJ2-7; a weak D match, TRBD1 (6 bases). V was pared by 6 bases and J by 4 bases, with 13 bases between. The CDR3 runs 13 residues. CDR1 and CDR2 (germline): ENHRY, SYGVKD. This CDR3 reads CAISEGDQYEQYF. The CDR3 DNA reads TGTGCCATCAGCGAGGGGGACCAGTACGAGCAGTACTTC.

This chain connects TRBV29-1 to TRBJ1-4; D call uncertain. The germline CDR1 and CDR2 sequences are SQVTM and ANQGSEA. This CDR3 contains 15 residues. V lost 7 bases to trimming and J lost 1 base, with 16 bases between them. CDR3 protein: CSAITGMGTNEKLFF. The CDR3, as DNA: TGCAGCGCCATAACGGGGATGGGAACTAATGAAAAACTGTTTTTT.

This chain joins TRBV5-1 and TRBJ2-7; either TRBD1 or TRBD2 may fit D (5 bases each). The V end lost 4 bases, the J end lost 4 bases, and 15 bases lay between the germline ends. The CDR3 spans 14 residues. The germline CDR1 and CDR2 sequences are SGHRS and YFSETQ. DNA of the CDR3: TGCGCCAGCAGCCTCCGGGACGTACCATACGAGCAGTACTTC. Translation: CASSLRDVPYEQYF.

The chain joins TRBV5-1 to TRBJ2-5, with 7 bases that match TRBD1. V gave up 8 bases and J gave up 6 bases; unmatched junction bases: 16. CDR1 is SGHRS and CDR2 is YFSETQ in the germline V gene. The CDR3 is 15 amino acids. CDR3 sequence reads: CASASTGTALKTQYF. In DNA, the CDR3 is TGCGCCAGTGCCTCTACCGGGACAGCATTAAAGACCCAGTACTTC.

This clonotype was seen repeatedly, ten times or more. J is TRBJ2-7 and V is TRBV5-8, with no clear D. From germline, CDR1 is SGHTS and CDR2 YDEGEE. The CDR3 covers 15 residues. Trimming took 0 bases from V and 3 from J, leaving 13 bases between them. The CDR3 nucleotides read TGTGCCAGCAGCTTGGCGCCGGACGGCAACTACGAGCAGTACTTC. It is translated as CASSLAPDGNYEQYF. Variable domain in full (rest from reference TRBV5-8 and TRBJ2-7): EAGVTQSPTHLIKTRGQQATLRCSPISGHTSVYWYQQALGLGLQFLLWYDEGEERNRGNFPPRFSGRQFPNYSSELNVNALELEDSALYLCASSLAPDGNYEQYFGPGTRLTVT.

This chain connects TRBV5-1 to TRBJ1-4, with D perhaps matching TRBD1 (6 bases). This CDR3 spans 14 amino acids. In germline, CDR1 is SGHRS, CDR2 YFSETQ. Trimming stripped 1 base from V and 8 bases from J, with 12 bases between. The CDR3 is CASSLWGADEKLFF. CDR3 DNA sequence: TGCGCCAGCAGCTTGTGGGGGGCAGACGAAAAACTGTTTTTT.

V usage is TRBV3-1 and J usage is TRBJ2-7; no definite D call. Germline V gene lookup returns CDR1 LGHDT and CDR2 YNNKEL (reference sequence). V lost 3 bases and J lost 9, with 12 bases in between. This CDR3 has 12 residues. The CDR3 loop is CASSHPRLGQYF. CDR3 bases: TGTGCCAGCAGCCACCCGAGGCTCGGGCAGTACTTC.

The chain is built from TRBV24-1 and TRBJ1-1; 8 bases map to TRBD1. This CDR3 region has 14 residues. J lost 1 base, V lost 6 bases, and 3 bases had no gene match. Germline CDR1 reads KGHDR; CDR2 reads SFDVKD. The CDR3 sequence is CATSPGTGNTEAFF. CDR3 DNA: TGTGCCACCAGTCCCGGGACAGGGAACACTGAAGCTTTCTTT.

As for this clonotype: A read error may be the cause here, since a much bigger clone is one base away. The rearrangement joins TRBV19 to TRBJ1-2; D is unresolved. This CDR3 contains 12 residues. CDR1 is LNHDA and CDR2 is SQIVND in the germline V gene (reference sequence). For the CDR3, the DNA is TGTGCCGGTAGTCAGGACGGGCCGAGGAAGACCTTC. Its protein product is CAGSQDGPRKTF. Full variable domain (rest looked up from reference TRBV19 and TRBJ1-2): DGGITQSPKYLFRKEGQNVTLSCEQNLNHDAMYWYRQDPGQGLRLIYYSQIVNDFQKGDIAEGYSVSREKKESFPLTVTSAQKNPTAFYLCAGSQDGPRKTFGSGTRLTVV.

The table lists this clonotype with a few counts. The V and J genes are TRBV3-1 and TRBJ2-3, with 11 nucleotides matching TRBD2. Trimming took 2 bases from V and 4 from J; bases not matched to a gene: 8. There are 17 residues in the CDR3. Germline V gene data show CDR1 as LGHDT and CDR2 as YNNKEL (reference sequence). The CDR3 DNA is TGTGCCAGCAGCCAAAGCCCGACTAGCGGGGCGGCAGATACGCAGTATTTT. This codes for CASSQSPTSGAADTQYF.

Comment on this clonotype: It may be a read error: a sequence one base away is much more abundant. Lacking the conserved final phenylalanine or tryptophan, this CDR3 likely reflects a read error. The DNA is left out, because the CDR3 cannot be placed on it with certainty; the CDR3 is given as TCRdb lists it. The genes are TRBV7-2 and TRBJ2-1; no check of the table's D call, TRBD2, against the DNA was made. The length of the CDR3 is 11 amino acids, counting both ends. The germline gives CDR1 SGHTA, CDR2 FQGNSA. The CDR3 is CASSTGTSEFL.

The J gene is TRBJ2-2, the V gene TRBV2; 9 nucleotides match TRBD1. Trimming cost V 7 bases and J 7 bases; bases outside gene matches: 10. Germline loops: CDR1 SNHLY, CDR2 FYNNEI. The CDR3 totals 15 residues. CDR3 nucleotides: TGTGCCAGCACCGCGGACAGGGGCCATAGCGGGGAGCTGTTTTTT. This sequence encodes CASTADRGHSGELFF.